The text below deals with one T cell receptor beta chain. V gave up 4 bases and J gave up 8 bases; unmatched junction bases: 13. The CDR3 has 15 amino acids. The V gene's germline CDR1 is SGDLS and CDR2 YYNGEE. The repertoire was sequenced with immunoSEQ multiplex PCR; TCRdb's copy has only in-frame clones and lacks some. In the table there are roughly 24,000 clones, 79% of which are singletons. This entry comes from a study of OX40 agonist ivuxolimab in advanced cancers. With baseline, cycle 4 day 1, and cycle 7 day 1 as timepoints, blood was sampled. This chain connects TRBV9 to TRBJ1-2; 8 bases align to TRBD1. The sample here was CD4+ or CD8+ T cells sorted from blood, taken in a trial of the OX40 agonist ivuxolimab. The TCR comes from an adult with an advanced solid tumor such as melanoma, head and neck, liver or kidney cancer. The CDR3 region is CASSPQLGQGGGYTF. The CDR3 bases are TGTGCCAGCAGCCCCCAACTCGGACAGGGCGGGGGCTACACCTTC.